This entry lists 14 T cell receptor beta chains sequenced from one sample in a study of shared clonotypes between healthy human individuals. Repertoires were generated with immunoSEQ multiplex PCR, while TCRdb's copy carries only in-frame clones and drops some. This table has fewer than 1.6 million clones, just under 99% appearing once. The sequencing input was naive CD4+ T cells sorted from blood. The sample's subset: CD45RA+ positively selected. The source is a man younger than 45 in good health.

The genes are TRBV19 and TRBJ2-3; 8 nucleotides agree with TRBD2. Per the germline V gene, CDR1 is LNHDA and CDR2 is SQIVND (reference sequence). V was pared by 4 bases and J by 6 bases, with 18 bases of the junction left unmatched. CDR3 length: 18 residues. CDR3 in amino acids: CASSTPRTQRGSRDTQYF. The CDR3 region has the DNA TGTGCCAGTAGTACCCCCCGGACTCAGCGGGGGTCGAGGGATACGCAGTATTTT.

A note on this clone: Different DNA sequences within this sample yield the same CDR3. The chain has TRBV27 and TRBJ1-5, with D possibly TRBD1 on 5 matching bases. Germline V gene lookup returns CDR1 MNHEY and CDR2 SMNVEV (reference sequence). CDR3 length equals 13 residues. V lost 9 bases, J lost 5 bases, and 14 bases lay in between. The CDR3 loop is CASKRGGDQPQHF. The CDR3 coding sequence is TGTGCCAGTAAAAGGGGTGGCGATCAGCCCCAGCATTTT.

The V gene is TRBV30, the J gene TRBJ1-1; TRBD1 aligns across 7 bases. Per the germline V gene, CDR1 is GTSNPN and CDR2 is SVGIG (reference sequence). V shed 1 base and J 10 bases; nucleotides not matched to a gene: 6. The CDR3 spans 12 residues. DNA of the CDR3: TGTGCCTGGAGTGCGAAGGGGGCTGGAGCTTTCTTT. This codes for CAWSAKGAGAFF. The entire variable domain, with the rest obtained from reference TRBV30 and TRBJ1-1, is as follows: SQTIHQWPATLVQPVGSPLSLECTVEGTSNPNLYWYRQAAGRGLQLLFYSVGIGQISSEVPQNLSASRPQDRQFILSSKKLLLSDSGFYLCAWSAKGAGAFFGQGTRLTVV.

The chain combines TRBV28 with TRBJ2-7; D is unclear. V was pared by 4 bases and J by 6 bases, with 7 bases between. In germline, CDR1 is MDHEN, CDR2 SYDVKM. CDR3 length: 11 residues. CDR3: CASSSESEQYF. The CDR3 nucleotides are TGTGCCAGCAGTTCAGAAAGCGAGCAGTACTTC.

The rearrangement links TRBV10-2 to TRBJ2-7, with 10 bases lining up with TRBD2. Germline CDR1 and CDR2: WSHSY and SAAADI. The CDR3 contains 16 residues. V lost 2 bases to trimming and J lost 3 bases; unmatched junction nucleotides: 7. The chain's CDR3 is CASSERASGSFYEQYF. CDR3 sequence (DNA): TGCGCCAGCAGTGAGAGGGCTAGCGGGAGTTTCTACGAGCAGTACTTC.

The CDR3 nucleotides are TGTGCCAGCAGCACACTAAATTACAATGAGCAGTTCTTC. Amino acid sequence: CASSTLNYNEQFF. The V and J genes are TRBV11-2 and TRBJ2-1; no clear D gene. CDR3 length equals 13 residues. In germline, CDR1 is SGHAT, CDR2 FQNNGV. The V end was cut by 5 bases, the J end by 4 bases, with 9 bases between.

The chain joins TRBV10-2 to TRBJ2-7; D may be TRBD2 (6 bases). The length of the CDR3 is 13 residues. The germline CDR1 and CDR2 sequences are WSHSY and SAAADI. V was cut by 8 bases and J by 4 bases, with 15 bases left in between. The CDR3 here is CASQREEAYEQYF. Written as DNA, the CDR3 is TGCGCCAGCCAAAGGGAGGAAGCATACGAGCAGTACTTC.

This chain joins TRBV28 and TRBJ1-5, with TRBD1 matching 9 bases. This CDR3 contains 15 residues. The junction had 10 bases not matched to a gene; V was cut back by 6 bases and J by 7 bases. The germline V gene has CDR1 MDHEN and CDR2 SYDVKM. The CDR3 DNA follows: TGTGCCAGCAGCCGCCCGGACAGGGGTCGACAGCCCCAGCATTTT. Protein: CASSRPDRGRQPQHF.

The V gene is TRBV10-1, the J gene TRBJ2-1, with no clear D. V was trimmed by 6 bases and J by 0 bases, leaving 18 bases between them. CDR1 and CDR2 from the germline V gene are WNHNN and SYGVQD (reference sequence). This CDR3 spans 17 amino acids. The CDR3 coding sequence is TGCGCCAGCAGCCCCTTTCGGGCTGAAAGCTCCTACAATGAGCAGTTCTTC. The encoded protein is CASSPFRAESSYNEQFF.

The chain is built from TRBV5-8 and TRBJ1-1, with 7 bases identical to TRBD1. Germline CDR1 and CDR2: SGHTS and YDEGEE. The CDR3 loop spans 14 amino acids. Trimming at V came to 3 bases and at J to 3 bases, leaving 5 bases not matched to a gene. CDR3 coding DNA: TGTGCCAGCAGCTCCGGGGACAGAGACACTGAAGCTTTCTTT. Its translation: CASSSGDRDTEAFF.

The chain recombines TRBV5-1 with TRBJ2-7; 8 bases line up with TRBD2. In germline, CDR1 is SGHRS, CDR2 YFSETQ. The CDR3 sequence is 14 residues long. Unmatched junction bases numbered 7, after V lost 7 bases and J lost 1 base. The CDR3 sequence is CASGTTSGSYEQYF. For the CDR3, the DNA is TGCGCCAGCGGAACTACTAGCGGATCCTACGAGCAGTACTTC.

The V gene is TRBV4-1, the J gene TRBJ1-5; perhaps TRBD1 as D (6 bases). The V and J ends lost 0 bases and 4 bases respectively, with 13 bases between them. The CDR3 covers 16 residues. Germline V lookup: CDR1 MGHRA, CDR2 YSYEKL. CDR3 residues: CASSQDPGARNQPQHF. The CDR3 bases are TGCGCCAGCAGCCAAGATCCAGGGGCCAGAAATCAGCCCCAGCATTTT.

V usage is TRBV29-1 and J usage is TRBJ2-3; unclear D gene. V was trimmed by 4 bases and J by 1 base, leaving 6 bases between them. Germline CDR1 reads SQVTM; CDR2 reads ANQGSEA. The CDR3 has 12 amino acids. The DNA of the CDR3 is TGCAGCGTTGGGGCGGGCACAGATACGCAGTATTTT. Protein: CSVGAGTDTQYF.

V usage is TRBV27 and J usage is TRBJ1-2; D might be TRBD1 (6 bases). The V end was cut by 5 bases, the J end by 0 bases, with 13 bases between. This CDR3 contains 15 residues. Germline CDR1 MNHEY, CDR2 SMNVEV (reference sequence). CDR3 in amino acids: CASSPRTVPNYGYTF. The CDR3 bases are TGTGCCAGCAGTCCCCGGACAGTTCCTAACTATGGCTACACCTTC.